This entry lists 17 T cell receptor beta chains sequenced from one sample in a study of patients and donors after allogeneic stem cell transplantation. One entry per CDR3 protein results from TCRdb running MiXCR on the RT-PCR reads. The data show over 350,000 distinct CDR3 sequences, with roughly 16% seen just once and 7% to 7.5% held by the top ten. The sequenced sample was blood, either unsorted or a sorted T cell fraction (not recorded which). These TCRs come from a human donor who was either an allogeneic HSCT recipient or a stem cell or donor lymphocyte infusion donor (not recorded which). It is not recorded whose cells these are; they may come from a transplant donor.

This clonotype was recorded a few times. The chain uses TRBV7-2 and TRBJ2-7; 9 positions agree with TRBD2. The CDR3 length is 16 residues. V was clipped by 5 bases and J by 4 bases; unmatched bases: 12. CDR1 is SGHTA and CDR2 is FQGNSA in the germline V gene. CDR3 sequence (DNA): TGTGCCAGCAGCCCGAGAGGGCTAGCGGGGTTATACGAGCAGTACTTC. Residues: CASSPRGLAGLYEQYF.

The V call is TRBV5-1, the J call TRBJ2-7, with 10 bases fitting TRBD1. The CDR3 loop spans 14 amino acids. V lost 0 bases to trimming and J lost 6 bases; unmatched junction nucleotides: 3. Germline assignment: CDR1 SGHRS and CDR2 YFSETQ. CDR3 in amino acids: CASSLEGTGAEQYF. The CDR3 DNA is TGCGCCAGCAGCTTGGAGGGGACAGGGGCCGAGCAGTACTTC.

V usage is TRBV20-1 and J usage is TRBJ2-7; 11 bases match TRBD2. The CDR3 covers 17 residues. Germline V CDR1 and CDR2: DFQATT, SNEGSKA (reference sequence). J gave up 0 bases and V 4 bases, and 11 bases lay outside the gene matches. DNA of the CDR3: TGCAGTGCTACGGGGAGGGGACTAGCGGATAGCTCCTACGAGCAGTACTTC. Protein product: CSATGRGLADSSYEQYF.

The chain joins TRBV3-1 to TRBJ2-2, with D possibly called TRBD1 or TRBD2 (5 bases each). The germline CDR1 and CDR2 sequences are LGHDT and YNNKEL (reference sequence). Trimming shortened V by 6 bases and J by 7 bases, and 6 bases separated the two germline ends. The CDR3 consists of 11 residues. In DNA, the CDR3 is TGTGCCAGCAGGGGGGTCGGGGAGCTGTTTTTT. Protein: CASRGVGELFF.

This clonotype appeared a few times. The chain joins TRBV7-2 to TRBJ2-7, with TRBD1 matching over 7 bases. V shed 5 bases and J 3 bases; nucleotides not matched to a gene: 4. Germline V gene sequence: CDR1 SGHTA, CDR2 FQGNSA. CDR3 length: 13 residues. The DNA of the CDR3 is TGTGCCAGCAGCGTTAGACAGGGCTACGAGCAGTACTTC. The encoded protein is CASSVRQGYEQYF.

The gene calls are TRBV20-1 and TRBJ1-5, with 9 nucleotides matching TRBD1. Unmatched junction bases numbered 9, after V lost 4 bases and J lost 8 bases. The germline CDR1 and CDR2 sequences are DFQATT and SNEGSKA (reference sequence). CDR3 length: 14 residues. The CDR3 is CSATGGQGIEPQHF. The DNA of the CDR3 is TGCAGTGCTACCGGAGGACAGGGGATAGAGCCCCAGCATTTT.

This clonotype was observed a few times. The chain is built from TRBV5-1 and TRBJ2-2; D possibly matches TRBD1 or TRBD2 (5 bases each). Per the germline V gene, CDR1 is SGHRS and CDR2 is YFSETQ. V lost 1 base and J lost 5, with 6 bases in between. The CDR3 sequence is 13 residues long. The CDR3 reads CASSLWGTGELFF. CDR3 coding DNA: TGCGCCAGCAGCTTGTGGGGGACCGGGGAGCTGTTTTTT.

There are a few counts of this clonotype. This sequence joins TRBV12-3 or TRBV12-4 and TRBJ2-1; D is unclear. There are 16 residues in the CDR3. Trimming stripped 3 bases from V and 1 base from J, with 13 bases between. As DNA, the CDR3 is TGTGCCAGCAGTTTCGGTAGGTCCGAATCCTACAATGAGCAGTTCTTC. It yields the protein CASSFGRSESYNEQFF.

This clonotype was seen more than once but under ten times. This chain links TRBV11-3 with TRBJ2-7, with 8 positions matching TRBD2. With 0 bases clipped from V and 7 bases from J, the junction kept 11 bases outside the gene matches. The CDR3 extends over 16 amino acids. The germline CDR1 and CDR2 sequences are SGHNT and YENEEA. The chain's CDR3 is CASSLEITGGPKEQYF. Here the CDR3 DNA reads TGTGCCAGCAGCTTAGAGATAACGGGAGGGCCGAAGGAGCAGTACTTC.

This clonotype was counted only a few times. The chain couples TRBV24-1 to TRBJ1-5, with D tentatively TRBD1 (5 bases). V was clipped by 4 bases and J by 1 base, with 13 bases between them. Germline assignment: CDR1 KGHDR and CDR2 SFDVKD. The CDR3 has 16 amino acids. The CDR3 nucleotides are TGTGCCACCAGTGACGAGGGACGTGGAAGCAATCAGCCCCAGCATTTT. This encodes CATSDEGRGSNQPQHF.

This clonotype was found a few times. The rearrangement joins TRBV18 to TRBJ2-3; 9 bases are shared with TRBD1. CDR3 size: 15 residues. V shed 8 bases, J shed 1 base, and the junction held 7 bases outside the gene matches. Germline CDR1 KGHSH, CDR2 LQKENI. CDR3 in DNA: TGTGCCAGCCGACCGGGACAGGGAGGCACAGATACGCAGTATTTT. Encoded protein: CASRPGQGGTDTQYF. Full variable domain (missing parts from reference TRBV18 and TRBJ2-3): NAGVMQNPRHLVRRRGQEARLRCSPMKGHSHVYWYRQLPEEGLKFMVYLQKENIIDESGMPKERFSAEFPKEGPSILRIQQVVRGDSAAYFCASRPGQGGTDTQYFGPGTRLTVL.

This clonotype showed up just once. V gene TRBV5-1 combines with J gene TRBJ1-4; D remains unclear. CDR3 length: 15 residues. Deletions cut 1 base from V and 8 bases from J, with 15 bases between. Germline V CDR1 and CDR2: SGHRS, YFSETQ. The CDR3: CASSLRQDPAEKLFF. DNA of the CDR3: TGCGCCAGCAGCTTGCGGCAGGACCCGGCGGAAAAACTGTTTTTT.

The CDR3 reads CASSGGGARETQYF. CDR3 DNA: TGCGCCAGCAGCGGCGGGGGGGCCCGGGAGACCCAGTACTTC. The V and J genes are TRBV5-1 and TRBJ2-5, with 9 bases aligning to TRBD2. The CDR3 sequence is 14 residues long. Germline CDR1 and CDR2: SGHRS and YFSETQ. V lost 4 bases to trimming and J lost 5 bases; unmatched junction nucleotides: 6.

This clonotype was counted only a few times. The J gene is TRBJ2-1, the V gene TRBV4-3, with 10 bases that match TRBD1. The CDR3 covers 16 residues. V dropped 1 base and J dropped 6; count of bases not matched to a gene: 6. Looked up from germline, CDR1 is LGHNA and CDR2 is YSLEER. CDR3 region: CASSQARDRGCNEQFF. CDR3 nucleotide sequence: TGCGCCAGCAGCCAAGCCCGGGACAGGGGATGCAATGAGCAGTTCTTC.

This chain uses TRBV5-6 with TRBJ2-7; no clear D. Germline loops: CDR1 SGHDT, CDR2 YYEEEE. The CDR3 sequence is 15 residues long. Trimming took off 0 bases at V and 0 bases at J, with 10 bases between the two ends. The CDR3 here is CASSLEGDPSYEQYF. The CDR3 DNA sequence: TGTGCCAGCAGCTTGGAAGGAGACCCCTCCTACGAGCAGTACTTC. The variable domain in full, with the rest retrieved from reference TRBV5-6 and TRBJ2-7, is DAGVTQSPTHLIKTRGQQVTLRCSPKSGHDTVSWYQQALGQGPQFIFQYYEEEERQRGNFPDRFSGHQFPNYSSELNVNALLLGDSALYLCASSLEGDPSYEQYFGPGTRLTVT.

This clonotype was observed many times. The chain employs TRBV3-1 and TRBJ2-5; no clear D. V shed 3 bases and J shed 5 bases, with 4 bases lying between them. The length of the CDR3 is 11 residues. CDR1 and CDR2 (germline): LGHDT, YNNKEL (reference sequence). DNA of the CDR3: TGTGCCAGCAGCCAGGCGGAGACCCAGTACTTC. This sequence encodes CASSQAETQYF.

This clonotype was seen more than once but under ten times. The chain is built from TRBV12-3 or TRBV12-4 and TRBJ2-7; TRBD2 aligns across 7 bases. The CDR3 is 16 residues long. V gave up 0 bases and J gave up 3 bases; unmatched junction bases: 8. As DNA, the CDR3 is TGTGCCAGCAGTTTAGCTGGCCTAGCGGCCGACTACGAGCAGTACTTC. Its protein product is CASSLAGLAADYEQYF.